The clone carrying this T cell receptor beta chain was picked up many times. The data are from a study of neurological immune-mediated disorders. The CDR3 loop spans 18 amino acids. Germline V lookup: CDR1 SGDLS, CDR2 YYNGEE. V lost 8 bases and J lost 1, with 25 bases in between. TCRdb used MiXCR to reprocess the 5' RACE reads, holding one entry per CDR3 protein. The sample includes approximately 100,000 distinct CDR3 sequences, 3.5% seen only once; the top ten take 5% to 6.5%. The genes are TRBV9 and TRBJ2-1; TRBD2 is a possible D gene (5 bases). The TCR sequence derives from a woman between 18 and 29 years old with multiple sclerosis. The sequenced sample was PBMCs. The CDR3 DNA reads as TGTGCCAGTTCGCGTGGTCTTGTTAGGGAGAAATCCTACAATGAGCAGTTCTTC. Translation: CASSRGLVREKSYNEQFF.